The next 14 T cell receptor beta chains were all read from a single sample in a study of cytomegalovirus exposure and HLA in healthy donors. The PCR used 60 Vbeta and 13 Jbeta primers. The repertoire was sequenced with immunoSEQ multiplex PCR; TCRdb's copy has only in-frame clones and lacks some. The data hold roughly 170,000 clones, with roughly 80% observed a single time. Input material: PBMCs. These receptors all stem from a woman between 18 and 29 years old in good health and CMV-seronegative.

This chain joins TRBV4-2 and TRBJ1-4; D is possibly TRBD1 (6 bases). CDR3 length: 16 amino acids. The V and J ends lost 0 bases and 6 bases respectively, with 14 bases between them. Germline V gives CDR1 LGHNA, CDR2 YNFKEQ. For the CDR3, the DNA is TGTGCCAGCAGCCAAGATAGTACAGGGTCCCATGAAAAACTGTTTTTT. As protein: CASSQDSTGSHEKLFF.

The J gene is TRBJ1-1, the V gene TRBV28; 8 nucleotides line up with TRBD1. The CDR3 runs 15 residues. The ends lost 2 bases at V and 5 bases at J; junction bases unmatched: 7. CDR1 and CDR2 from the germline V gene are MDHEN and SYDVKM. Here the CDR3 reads CASSLGGTGGTEAFF. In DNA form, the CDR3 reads TGTGCCAGCAGTTTAGGCGGGACAGGTGGTACTGAAGCTTTCTTT.

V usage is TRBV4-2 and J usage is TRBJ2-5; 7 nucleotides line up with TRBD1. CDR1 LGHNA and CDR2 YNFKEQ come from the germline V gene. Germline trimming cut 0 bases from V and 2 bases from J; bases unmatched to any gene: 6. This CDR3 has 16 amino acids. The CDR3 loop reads CASSQEGVRGQETQYF. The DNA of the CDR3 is TGTGCCAGCAGCCAAGAAGGAGTCAGGGGGCAAGAGACCCAGTACTTC.

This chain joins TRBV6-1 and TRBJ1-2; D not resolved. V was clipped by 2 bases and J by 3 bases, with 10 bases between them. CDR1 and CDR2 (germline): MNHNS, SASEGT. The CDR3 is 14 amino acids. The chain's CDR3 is CASSEPGSYYGYTF. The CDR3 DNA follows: TGTGCCAGCAGTGAACCAGGCTCCTACTATGGCTACACCTTC.

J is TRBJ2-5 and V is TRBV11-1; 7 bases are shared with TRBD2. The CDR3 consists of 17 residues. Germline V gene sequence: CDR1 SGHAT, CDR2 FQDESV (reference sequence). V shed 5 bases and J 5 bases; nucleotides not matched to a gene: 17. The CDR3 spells CASSLRVGGSIGETQYF. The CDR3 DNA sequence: TGTGCCAGCAGCCTCAGGGTGGGGGGGTCAATCGGTGAGACCCAGTACTTC.

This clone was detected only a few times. CDR3 in DNA: TGTGCCAGCAGCTTAGTGCCGGGGGTTGGGCAGTTCTTC. Its translation: CASSLVPGVGQFF. V and J are TRBV7-8 and TRBJ2-1, with D possibly matching TRBD2 (6 bases). This CDR3 is 13 amino acids long. V dropped 1 base and J dropped 12 bases, with 13 bases sitting between them. Germline CDR1 reads SGHVS; CDR2 reads FQNEAQ.

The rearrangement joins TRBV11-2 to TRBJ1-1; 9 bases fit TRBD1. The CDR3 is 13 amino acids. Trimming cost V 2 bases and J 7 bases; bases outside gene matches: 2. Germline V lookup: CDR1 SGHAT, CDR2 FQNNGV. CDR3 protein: CASSLRTGDEAFF. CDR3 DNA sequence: TGTGCCAGCAGCTTAAGGACAGGGGATGAAGCTTTCTTT. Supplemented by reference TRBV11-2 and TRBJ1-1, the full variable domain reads EAGVAQSPRYKIIEKRQSVAFWCNPISGHATLYWYQQILGQGPKLLIQFQNNGVVDDSQLPKDRFSAERLKGVDSTLKIQPAKLEDSAVYLCASSLRTGDEAFFGQGTRLTVV.

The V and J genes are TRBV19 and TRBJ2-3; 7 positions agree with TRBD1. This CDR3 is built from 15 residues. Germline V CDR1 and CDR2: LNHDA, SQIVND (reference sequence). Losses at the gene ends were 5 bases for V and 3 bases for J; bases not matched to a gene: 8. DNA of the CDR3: TGTGCCAGTAGTCTGACCGGGACAGCGACAGATACGCAGTATTTT. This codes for CASSLTGTATDTQYF.

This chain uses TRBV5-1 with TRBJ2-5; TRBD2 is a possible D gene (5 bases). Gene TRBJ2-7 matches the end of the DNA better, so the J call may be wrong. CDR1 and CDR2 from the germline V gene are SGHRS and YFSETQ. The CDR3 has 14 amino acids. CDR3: CASSLGGESYEQYF. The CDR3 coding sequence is TGCGCCAGCAGCTTGGGGGGAGAGTCCTACGAGCAGTACTTC.

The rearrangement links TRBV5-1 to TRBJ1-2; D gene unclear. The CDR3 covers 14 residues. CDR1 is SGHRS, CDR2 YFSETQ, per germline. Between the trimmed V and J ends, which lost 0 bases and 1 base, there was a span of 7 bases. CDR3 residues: CASSLDPGNYGYTF. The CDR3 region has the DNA TGCGCCAGCAGCTTGGATCCGGGTAACTATGGCTACACCTTC. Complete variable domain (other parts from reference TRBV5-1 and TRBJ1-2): KAGVTQTPRYLIKTRGQQVTLSCSPISGHRSVSWYQQTPGQGLQFLFEYFSETQRNKGNFPGRFSGRQFSNSRSEMNVSTLELGDSALYLCASSLDPGNYGYTFGSGTRLTVV.

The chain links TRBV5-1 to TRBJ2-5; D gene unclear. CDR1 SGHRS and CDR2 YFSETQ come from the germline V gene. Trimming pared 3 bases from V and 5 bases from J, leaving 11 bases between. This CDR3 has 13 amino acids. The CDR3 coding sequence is TGCGCCAGCAGCTCCACAATTTTGGAGACCCAGTACTTC. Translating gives CASSSTILETQYF.

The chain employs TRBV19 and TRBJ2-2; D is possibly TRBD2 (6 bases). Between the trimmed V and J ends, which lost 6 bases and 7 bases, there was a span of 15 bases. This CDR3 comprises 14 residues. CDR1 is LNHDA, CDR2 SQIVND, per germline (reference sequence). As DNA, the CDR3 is TGTGCCAGTAGCTCGACTAGTCGCATCGGGGAGCTGTTTTTT. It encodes CASSSTSRIGELFF.

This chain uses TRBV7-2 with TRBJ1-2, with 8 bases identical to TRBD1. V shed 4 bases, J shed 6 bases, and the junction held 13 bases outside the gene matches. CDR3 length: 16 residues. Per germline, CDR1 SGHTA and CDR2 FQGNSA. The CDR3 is CASSWGRGRNGDGYTF. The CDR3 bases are TGTGCCAGCAGCTGGGGCAGGGGGCGAAATGGCGATGGCTACACCTTC.

DNA for the CDR3: TGTGCCAGCAGCTTCCTAGCGGGATCTCTAGATGAGCAGTTCTTC. Amino acid sequence: CASSFLAGSLDEQFF. This rearrangement joins TRBV7-8 to TRBJ2-1, with 9 nucleotides matching TRBD2. V trimming: 3 bases; J trimming: 8 bases; junction bases outside the gene matches: 8. The V gene's germline CDR1 is SGHVS and CDR2 FQNEAQ. The CDR3 covers 15 residues.